This T cell receptor beta chain comes out of a study of HIV-infected children after antiretroviral therapy interruption. A 3' RACE protocol on RNA, with unique molecular identifiers, produced the TCR library. TCRdb itself ran the 3' RACE reads through MiXCR, one entry per CDR3 protein. This sample has about 83,000 distinct CDR3 sequences, with 5.5% to 8.5% found just once. Per the germline V gene, CDR1 is LNHDA and CDR2 is SQIVND (reference sequence). This CDR3 has 15 amino acids. The V and J ends lost 5 bases and 1 base respectively, with 14 bases between them. Treatment reported: PENTA 11 planned treatment interruption arm or continuous ART arm. This clonotype appeared many times.

This material consisted of CD45RA+ CD4+ T cells from PBMCs, pooled from several time points, taken from a donor given antiretroviral therapy, either interrupted or continuous. This sample's subset: naive CD4+ CD45RA+ CD45RO- T cells. The chain combines TRBV19 with TRBJ1-1; D might be TRBD1 (6 bases). The receptor's source is a pool of human donors with HIV. The CDR3 DNA follows: TGTGCCAGTAGTCCGGGACACCTAAGGAACACTGAAGCTTTCTTT. This encodes CASSPGHLRNTEAFF.